The 24 T cell receptor beta chains presented below share a single source sample, sequenced in a study of blood T cells in healthy people across ages. Primed by a sample-barcoded 5' primer and a J-beta primer mix, a second PCR proceeded for about 6 to 11 cycles. MiXCR, run by TCRdb on the 5' RACE reads, gives a single entry per CDR3 protein. The table shows fewer than 1 million distinct CDR3 sequences, with roughly 44% occurring only once. The sequenced sample consisted of blood. These receptors all come from a man between 60 and 75 years old in good health.

This chain uses TRBV12-5 with TRBJ1-2; TRBD1 matches at 7 bases. The CDR3 contains 16 residues. Germline assignment: CDR1 LGHNT and CDR2 FRNRAP. V dropped 5 bases and J dropped 2; count of bases not matched to a gene: 11. The CDR3 coding sequence is TGTGCTAGTGGTCCCGTTGGGACAGCTTCCAACTATGGCTACACCTTC. This translates into CASGPVGTASNYGYTF.

This clonotype has more than one count but fewer than ten. V is TRBV5-1 and J is TRBJ2-3; TRBD1 matches at 9 bases. The germline V gene encodes CDR1 SGHRS and CDR2 YFSETQ. The junction had 6 bases not matched to a gene; V was cut back by 3 bases and J by 4 bases. The CDR3 sequence is 15 residues long. Here the CDR3 reads CASSSGQGVADTQYF. The CDR3 coding sequence is TGCGCCAGCAGCTCGGGACAGGGTGTCGCAGATACGCAGTATTTT.

This clonotype was counted a single time. V gene TRBV13 combines with J gene TRBJ2-1, with D possibly TRBD2 on 6 matching bases. The germline V gene has CDR1 PRHDT and CDR2 FYEKMQ (reference sequence). The CDR3 has 11 amino acids. Deletions cut 5 bases from V and 10 bases from J, with 9 bases between. Here the CDR3 DNA reads TGTGCCAGCAGCAGGGACTTCGAGCAGTTCTTC. It is translated as CASSRDFEQFF.

This CDR3 is CASSVLGAGGSYEQYF. In DNA, the CDR3 is TGTGCCAGCAGCGTGCTGGGGGCAGGGGGGTCCTACGAGCAGTACTTC. V gene TRBV14 combines with J gene TRBJ2-7; tentatively, D is TRBD1 (7 bases). The CDR3 has 16 residues. CDR1 is SGHDN, CDR2 FVKESK, per germline. With 5 bases removed from V and 1 base from J, the gap between germline ends came to 18 bases.

This chain uses TRBV20-1 with TRBJ2-4; 7 bases match TRBD1. The germline CDR1 and CDR2 sequences are DFQATT and SNEGSKA (reference sequence). The V gene end was trimmed by 0 bases and the J gene end by 8 bases; junction bases not matched to a gene: 7. The CDR3 has 14 amino acids. CDR3 coding DNA: TGCAGTGCTAGAGATCCTGACAGGGTGCACATTCAGTACTTC. Translated, it gives CSARDPDRVHIQYF.

CDR3 nucleotide sequence: TGTGCCAGCAGCTTACAAGCGGGGGGGCCCCAAGAGACCCAGTACTTC. Its translation is CASSLQAGGPQETQYF. The chain links TRBV7-2 to TRBJ2-5; 10 positions match TRBD2. V was pared by 2 bases and J by 1 base, with 4 bases of the junction left unmatched. Germline V gene sequence: CDR1 SGHTA, CDR2 FQGNSA. The CDR3 totals 16 residues.

The CDR3 DNA sequence: TGTGCCAGCAGGTTAGGGGGCTCGAACACTGAAGCTTTCTTT. Its translation: CASRLGGSNTEAFF. This chain uses TRBV28 with TRBJ1-1; 7 nucleotides line up with TRBD1. CDR1 is MDHEN, CDR2 SYDVKM, per germline. The CDR3 sequence is 14 residues long. V lost 6 bases, J lost 1 base, and 5 bases stayed unmatched.

The CDR3 DNA follows: TGTGCCAGCAGCTCCCAGACTGCGACTAGCTGGTACTTC. Amino acid sequence: CASSSQTATSWYF. The chain couples TRBV7-9 to TRBJ2-5; TRBD2 matches at 7 bases. Germline V lookup: CDR1 SEHNR, CDR2 FQNEAQ (reference sequence). After removal of 4 bases from V and 13 bases from J, the junction contained 12 bases not matched to a gene. The CDR3 length is 13 residues.

The V call is TRBV18, the J call TRBJ2-7, with D perhaps being TRBD1 or TRBD2 (5 bases each). This CDR3 has 16 residues. The germline V gene encodes CDR1 KGHSH and CDR2 LQKENI. V was clipped by 4 bases and J by 2 bases, with 18 bases between them. The CDR3 nucleotides are TGTGCCAGCTCACAAGCGTGGGACGCACATACCTACGAGCAGTACTTC. Amino acids: CASSQAWDAHTYEQYF.

The J gene is TRBJ1-2, the V gene TRBV9; the D gene is possibly TRBD1 (5 bases). The germline V gene encodes CDR1 SGDLS and CDR2 YYNGEE. The ends were cut back, 0 bases at V and 2 bases at J, with 11 bases in the middle. This CDR3 has 15 residues. CDR3 sequence (DNA): TGTGCCAGCAGCGTAGGGGACCCCGCCAACTATGGCTACACCTTC. As protein: CASSVGDPANYGYTF.

The chain is built from TRBV18 and TRBJ1-4; TRBD1 matches at 7 bases. CDR1 is KGHSH and CDR2 is LQKENI in the germline V gene. This CDR3 is 14 amino acids long. Trimming cost V 3 bases and J 4 bases; bases outside gene matches: 2. CDR3 loop: CASSPTGFNEKLFF. DNA for the CDR3: TGTGCCAGCTCACCGACAGGGTTTAATGAAAAACTGTTTTTT. Filled out from reference TRBV18 and TRBJ1-4, the complete variable domain reads NAGVMQNPRHLVRRRGQEARLRCSPMKGHSHVYWYRQLPEEGLKFMVYLQKENIIDESGMPKERFSAEFPKEGPSILRIQQVVRGDSAAYFCASSPTGFNEKLFFGSGTQLSVL.

The V and J genes are TRBV11-2 and TRBJ2-3; D ambiguous. CDR1 is SGHAT and CDR2 is FQNNGV in the germline V gene. This CDR3 comprises 14 residues. V was pared by 4 bases and J by 0 bases, with 8 bases between. CDR3 loop: CASSSDTSTDTQYF. The CDR3 DNA reads as TGTGCCAGCAGCTCAGACACTAGCACAGATACGCAGTATTTT.

This clonotype has ten or more counts. The rearrangement links TRBV6-1 to TRBJ2-1, with a tentative D call TRBD2 (7 bases). This CDR3 spans 18 amino acids. V shed 0 bases and J shed 5 bases, with 20 bases lying between them. Germline V CDR1 and CDR2: MNHNS, SASEGT. The CDR3 loop is CASSEALMGGAQNNEQFF. The CDR3 coding sequence is TGTGCCAGCAGTGAAGCTTTAATGGGGGGGGCACAAAACAATGAGCAGTTCTTC.

This clonotype has more than one count but fewer than ten. The chain recombines TRBV6-2 or TRBV6-3 with TRBJ2-7; D is possibly TRBD2 (5 bases). The end of the DNA is better explained by TRBJ2-5, so the J call may be wrong. CDR3 length equals 12 residues. The germline CDR1 and CDR2 sequences are MNHEY and SVGEGT. CDR3 nucleotides: TGTGCCAGCAGACGGACTGTGGAGACCCAGTACTTC. Translation gives CASRRTVETQYF.

This clonotype turned up a few times. The gene calls are TRBV4-1 and TRBJ1-2; D may be TRBD1 (6 bases). V was pared by 1 base and J by 6 bases, with 15 bases between. CDR3 size: 15 residues. Germline CDR1 and CDR2: MGHRA and YSYEKL. In DNA form, the CDR3 reads TGCGCCAGCAGCCAAGTACAGGGATCGGGCAATGGCTACACCTTC. As protein: CASSQVQGSGNGYTF.

The chain employs TRBV20-1 and TRBJ2-1, with TRBD1 as a possible D gene (5 bases). The DNA end lines up better with TRBJ2-7; the J call may be wrong. Germline CDR1 DFQATT, CDR2 SNEGSKA (reference sequence). The length of the CDR3 is 13 residues. The DNA of the CDR3 is TGCAGTGCGGGCCAGGGCAAGGGAAACGAGCAGTACTTC. Amino acids: CSAGQGKGNEQYF.

With respect to this clonotype: Being one base from a much bigger clone, this may be a read error. This chain connects TRBV10-3 to TRBJ1-1; 7 bases map to TRBD1. The CDR3 sequence is 13 residues long. Per the germline V gene, CDR1 is ENHRY and CDR2 is SYGVKD. V was clipped by 4 bases and J by 1 base; unmatched bases: 0. The CDR3 sequence is CAISGQGNTEAFF. DNA of the CDR3: TGTGCCATCAGTGGACAGGGGAACACTGAAGCTTTCTTT.

CDR3: CASSLHGSYNEQFF. In DNA, the CDR3 is TGTGCCAGCAGCTTACATGGCTCCTACAATGAGCAGTTCTTC. The rearrangement uses TRBV7-9 and TRBJ2-1; D not resolved. The CDR3 consists of 14 residues. Trimming took 2 bases from V and 0 from J, leaving 5 bases between them. Germline V gives CDR1 SEHNR, CDR2 FQNEAQ (reference sequence).

This clonotype was seen only once. This sequence joins TRBV21-1 and TRBJ2-7; the table's TRBD2 call for D was not verified on the DNA. TRBV21-1 represents a pseudogene. CDR3 length: 16 residues. CDR3 bases: TGTGCCGGCAGCGACGGGACTAACAAAACGAGCTACGAGCAGTACTTC. Translation gives CAGSDGTNKTSYEQYF.

The chain employs TRBV6-2 or TRBV6-3 and TRBJ1-6; TRBD1 is a possible D gene (6 bases). V lost 2 bases to trimming and J lost 7 bases, with 12 bases between them. Germline V gene data show CDR1 as MNHEY and CDR2 as SVGEGT. There are 15 residues in the CDR3. The CDR3 is CASSYAGAGNSPLHF. In DNA form, the CDR3 reads TGTGCCAGCAGTTACGCAGGGGCAGGGAATTCACCCCTCCACTTT.

Turning to this clonotype: The germline gene is not matched at one end of the junction; a read error may be the cause. This chain connects TRBV18 to TRBJ2-3; a possible D gene is TRBD1 (5 bases). The V gene's germline CDR1 is KGHSH and CDR2 LQKENI. This CDR3 region has 12 residues. The CDR3 DNA reads as TGTGCCAGCTCCCTAAACACAGGTACGCAGTATTTT. Its translation: CASSLNTGTQYF.

This chain uses TRBV9 with TRBJ1-6; D not certain. Germline CDR1 and CDR2: SGDLS and YYNGEE. V was clipped by 3 bases and J by 4 bases, with 11 bases between them. The CDR3 covers 15 residues. CDR3 loop: CASSGIATYNSPLHF. CDR3 coding DNA: TGTGCCAGCAGCGGAATCGCGACGTATAATTCACCCCTCCACTTT.

The chain couples TRBV28 to TRBJ2-1; the D is unclear. The J call could be wrong; TRBJ2-7 is a better fit for the DNA end. This CDR3 comprises 14 residues. Per the germline V gene, CDR1 is MDHEN and CDR2 is SYDVKM. The CDR3 here is CASSGGQVYNEQYF. Here the CDR3 DNA reads TGTGCCAGCAGTGGTGGTCAGGTCTACAATGAGCAGTACTTC.

The chain employs TRBV6-2 or TRBV6-3 and TRBJ2-1; 9 nucleotides match TRBD2. The germline V gene encodes CDR1 MNHEY and CDR2 SVGEGT. This CDR3 spans 16 amino acids. Unmatched junction bases numbered 15, after V lost 5 bases and J lost 10 bases. CDR3 DNA: TGTGCCAGCAGTACCGGGCCTAGCGGGGATCGGGAAGAGCAGTTCTTC. It translates to CASSTGPSGDREEQFF.